These T cell receptor beta chains were read from a single sample in a study of blood T cell repertoires in COVID-19. The repertoire was sequenced with immunoSEQ multiplex PCR; TCRdb's copy has only in-frame clones and lacks some. Among fewer than 350,000 clones listed, about 90% were seen once. The sample comprised peripheral blood. Source of these receptors: a woman aged 25-40 years who had recovered from COVID-19. Each CDR3 is given with its conserved first and last residue. D genes are given only for firm matches. Clone size is not always given. Where it is, it says once, few, many or a class for expanded clones.

TRBD1 NA TRBJ2-2 TRBV24-1 CATSDPRQGAAGELFF TGTGCCACCAGTGACCCAAGACAGGGGGCGGCGGGGGAGCTGTTTTTT
TRBD2 NA TRBJ2-1 TRBV4-2 CASSQDIKDERGSSYNEQFF TGTGCCAGCAGCCAAGACATTAAGGATGAGCGGGGTAGCTCCTACAATGAGCAGTTCTTC
NA NA TRBJ1-2 TRBV4-2 CASSQGGQGSHGYTF TGTGCCAGCAGCCAGGGTGGGCAGGGGAGCCATGGCTACACCTTC
TRBD1 NA TRBJ2-3 TRBV10-3 CAIQGADTQYF TGTGCCATACAGGGGGCAGATACGCAGTATTTT
TRBD2 NA TRBJ2-1 TRBV5-4 CASIGPSGPNEQFF TGTGCCAGCATTGGGCCTAGCGGGCCGAATGAGCAGTTCTTC
NA NA TRBJ2-7 TRBV4-1 CASSQEGEATYEQYF TGCGCCAGCAGCCAAGAAGGAGAGGCCACCTACGAGCAGTACTTC
NA NA TRBJ2-3 TRBV9 CASSVFSGTDTQYF TGTGCCAGCAGCGTATTTTCAGGTACAGATACGCAGTATTTT
NA once TRBJ2-5 TRBV12-3/TRBV12-4 CASSRGETQYF TGTGCCAGCAGCCGCGGAGAGACCCAGTACTTC
NA NA TRBJ2-7 TRBV5-6 CASGLGRRLSYEQYF TGTGCCAGCGGACTTGGCCGTCGGCTGAGCTACGAGCAGTACTTC
NA NA TRBJ2-7 TRBV19 CASSSGGPGYEQYF TGTGCCAGTAGTAGCGGCGGCCCTGGGTACGAGCAGTACTTC
NA NA TRBJ1-6 TRBV18 CASSPSGQNSPLHF TGTGCCAGCTCACCATCAGGGCAAAATTCACCCCTCCACTTT
TRBD1 NA TRBJ2-2 TRBV7-2 CASSLVRDRVNTGELFF TGTGCCAGCAGCTTAGTCCGGGACAGGGTGAACACCGGGGAGCTGTTTTTT
NA NA TRBJ1-5 TRBV6-5 CASSYNGQGFNQPQHF TGTGCCAGCAGTTATAATGGGCAGGGCTTCAATCAGCCCCAGCATTTT
NA NA TRBJ1-4 TRBV5-6 CASSSQGANEKLFF TGTGCCAGCAGCTCACAGGGAGCAAATGAAAAACTGTTTTTT
TRBD1 NA TRBJ2-1 TRBV5-4 CASKDRQGLSYNEQFF TGTGCCAGCAAGGACCGACAGGGCCTCTCCTACAATGAGCAGTTCTTC
NA NA TRBJ2-7 TRBV2 CASARDIMTPYEQYF TGTGCCAGCGCCCGGGACATCATGACCCCCTACGAGCAGTACTTC
TRBD1 NA TRBJ1-1 TRBV19 CASSADRGWMNTEAFF TGTGCCAGTAGTGCCGACAGGGGTTGGATGAACACTGAAGCTTTCTTT
NA NA TRBJ2-3 TRBV5-1 CASSSPSQGSSDTQYF TGCGCCAGCAGCTCGCCTTCCCAGGGATCCTCAGATACGCAGTATTTT
NA NA TRBJ1-5 TRBV6-5 CASRETGWKQPQHF TGTGCCAGCAGGGAGACAGGTTGGAAACAGCCCCAGCATTTT
NA NA TRBJ1-5 TRBV7-2 CASSQARQNQPQHF TGTGCCAGCAGCCAAGCTAGGCAAAATCAGCCCCAGCATTTT
NA NA TRBJ1-4 TRBV19 CASTPTQVPEKLFF TGTGCCAGTACCCCAACACAGGTTCCGGAAAAACTGTTTTTT
TRBD1 NA TRBJ2-7 TRBV29-1 CSVDDRDRGLYEQYF TGCAGCGTTGACGACCGGGACAGGGGTCTCTACGAGCAGTACTTC
TRBD1 NA TRBJ2-2 TRBV2 CASRLGQGNTGELFF TGTGCCAGCAGATTGGGACAGGGGAACACCGGGGAGCTGTTTTTT
TRBD2 NA TRBJ2-1 TRBV5-1 CASSLGTSGHSSYNEQFF TGCGCCAGCAGCCTCGGGACTAGCGGCCACAGCTCCTACAATGAGCAGTTCTTC
NA once TRBJ1-2 TRBV10-3 CAISQGASGEVLGGYTF TGTGCCATCAGCCAGGGTGCTTCTGGGGAGGTATTAGGTGGCTACACCTTC
NA NA TRBJ2-5 TRBV5-4 CASSDGRDQETQYF TGTGCCAGCAGCGACGGTCGGGACCAAGAGACCCAGTACTTC
TRBD1 NA TRBJ1-2 TRBV7-8 CASSPDRGGGTNYGYTF TGTGCCAGCAGCCCTGACAGGGGTGGGGGCACTAACTATGGCTACACCTTC
NA NA TRBJ1-2 TRBV3-1/TRBV3-2 CASSQGDLSFHF TGTGCCAGCAGCCAAGGTGACTTATCCTTCCACTTC
TRBD1 NA TRBJ1-5 TRBV3-1/TRBV3-2 CASSRGQGNQPQHF TGTGCCAGCAGCAGGGGGCAGGGCAATCAGCCCCAGCATTTT
TRBD1 NA TRBJ1-5 TRBV19 CASRVTGGGQPQHF TGTGCCAGTAGGGTCACAGGGGGCGGTCAGCCCCAGCATTTT
TRBD2 NA TRBJ2-1 TRBV11-2 CASSLAGGNNEQFF TGTGCCAGCAGCTTAGCGGGGGGGAACAATGAGCAGTTCTTC
TRBD1 once TRBJ1-3 TRBV6-5 CASSRQGSGNTIYF TGTGCCAGCAGCCGACAGGGCTCTGGAAACACCATATATTTT
TRBD1 NA TRBJ1-5 TRBV6-5 CASAETGADQPQHF TGTGCCAGCGCCGAGACAGGGGCCGATCAGCCCCAGCATTTT
TRBD2 NA TRBJ2-1 TRBV7-9 CASSLGTSGIAEQFF TGTGCCAGCAGCTTAGGGACTAGCGGGATCGCTGAGCAGTTCTTC
NA NA TRBJ1-2 TRBV15 CATSGPRAEKEYGYTF TGTGCCACCAGCGGACCCCGAGCGGAGAAAGAATATGGCTACACCTTC
NA NA TRBJ2-7 TRBV28 CASSPIAENYEQYF TGTGCCAGCAGTCCAATAGCAGAGAACTACGAGCAGTACTTC
TRBD2 NA TRBJ2-7 TRBV29-1 CSVSPSGRGSYEQYF TGCAGCGTCTCCCCGAGTGGGAGGGGCTCCTACGAGCAGTACTTC
NA once TRBJ1-2 TRBV2 CASSDGLSGVYTF TGTGCCAGCAGTGATGGACTTTCTGGCGTCTACACCTTC